This is a list of T cell receptor beta chains from one sample in a study of identical twins. TCRdb redid the calling of the 5' RACE reads with MiXCR, one entry per CDR3 protein. The sample has fewer than 450,000 distinct CDR3 sequences, approximately 8.8% seen once. Sequenced: naive T cells sorted from blood. All receptors derive from a woman aged 50 to 65 in good health. The CDR3 runs from the conserved cysteine through the conserved F or W. A D gene is named only where the DNA matches it firmly. Clone size is given for some rows only: seen once, a few or many times, or a class if the clone is expanded.

cdr3_aa cdr3_nt j_call v_call d_call clone_size
CASTPYGGANTGELFF TGTGCCAGCACCCCCTATGGAGGGGCGAACACCGGGGAGCTGTTTTTT TRBJ2-2 TRBV9 . .
CASSLQQGSNTDTQYF TGCGCCAGCAGCTTACAACAGGGTTCCAACACAGATACGCAGTATTTT TRBJ2-3 TRBV5-1 . few
CASRVAVLGNEQFF TGTGCCAGCAGGGTAGCGGTTCTAGGGAATGAGCAGTTCTTC TRBJ2-1 TRBV7-6 . few
CAWEQGAGANVLTF TGTGCCTGGGAACAGGGTGCTGGGGCCAACGTCCTGACTTTC TRBJ2-6 TRBV30 . many
CASSSSMGETQYF TGTGCCAGCAGTTCTTCAATGGGGGAGACCCAGTACTTC TRBJ2-5 TRBV6-5 . few
CASSLPTSGANVLTF TGTGCCAGCAGTTTGCCGACATCTGGGGCCAACGTCCTGACTTTC TRBJ2-6 TRBV12-3/TRBV12-4 . many
CASSFRGTGPTGELFF TGCGCCAGCAGCTTTAGGGGGACAGGTCCCACCGGGGAGCTGTTTTTT TRBJ2-2 TRBV5-1 TRBD1 few
CASRETGVFYNEQFF TGTGCCAGCAGAGAGACAGGTGTTTTCTACAATGAGCAGTTCTTC TRBJ2-1 TRBV27 . few
CASSQVPGMEQFF TGCGCCAGCAGCCAAGTCCCGGGTATGGAGCAGTTCTTC TRBJ2-1 TRBV4-1 . few
CASSDPTGGDTGELFF TGTGCCAGCTCGGATCCGACAGGGGGTGACACCGGGGAGCTGTTTTTT TRBJ2-2 TRBV18 TRBD1 few
CASSQDGTSGFTDTQYF TGTGCCAGCAGCCAAGACGGGACTAGCGGGTTCACAGATACGCAGTATTTT TRBJ2-3 TRBV14 TRBD2 many
CASRLGDTEAFF TGTGCCTCCAGACTCGGGGACACTGAAGCTTTCTTT TRBJ1-1 TRBV24-1 . .
CSAILAGGLNEQFF TGCAGTGCTATACTAGCGGGAGGTCTAAATGAGCAGTTCTTC TRBJ2-1 TRBV20-1 TRBD2 .
CASSLANRVTGELFF TGTGCCAGCAGTTTAGCTAACAGGGTAACCGGGGAGCTGTTTTTT TRBJ2-2 TRBV12-3/TRBV12-4 . many
CASSVDSGATDTQYF TGTGCCAGCAGCGTTGATAGCGGGGCCACAGATACGCAGTATTTT TRBJ2-3 TRBV9 TRBD2 .
CASSVRTDTQYF TGTGCCAGCAGTGTACGCACAGATACGCAGTATTTT TRBJ2-3 TRBV12-3/TRBV12-4 . few
CASSVGVGSGTGELFF TGTGCCAGCAGCGTAGGGGTCGGGAGTGGCACCGGGGAGCTGTTTTTT TRBJ2-2 TRBV9 . .
CASRRLAGPTQYF TGTGCCAGCAGGAGACTAGCGGGACCTACCCAGTACTTC TRBJ2-5 TRBV7-2 TRBD2 many
CASSLWPLGDTQYF TGTGCCAGCAGCTTATGGCCCCTAGGAGATACGCAGTATTTT TRBJ2-3 TRBV11-2 . .
CASSEEGYEQYF TGTGCCAGCAGTGAAGAAGGCTACGAGCAGTACTTC TRBJ2-7 TRBV25-1 . many
CASTSSLRYNEQFF TGTGCCAGCACCTCGTCGCTACGTTACAATGAGCAGTTCTTC TRBJ2-1 TRBV28 . .
CASSSLADSSTDTQYF TGTGCCAGCAGCTCCCTAGCGGACTCTAGCACAGATACGCAGTATTTT TRBJ2-3 TRBV7-9 TRBD2 many
CASSLTSDQETQYF TGCGCCAGCAGCTTAACTAGCGACCAAGAGACCCAGTACTTC TRBJ2-5 TRBV5-1 TRBD2 .